The next 17 T cell receptor beta chains were all read from a single sample in a study of T cells in localized non-small cell lung cancer. The table came from immunoSEQ multiplex PCR; TCRdb's copy has only in-frame clones and leaves some out. The sample holds about 1,600 clones, 20% to 25% seen once. Specimen: lung tumor tissue, collected before any cancer treatment. The receptors were gathered from a male donor older than 55 with stage I lung adenocarcinoma.

The chain has TRBV29-1 and TRBJ2-3; 7 nucleotides agree with TRBD1. Germline loops: CDR1 SQVTM, CDR2 ANQGSEA. After removal of 4 bases from V and 1 base from J, the junction contained 2 bases not matched to a gene. This CDR3 spans 13 amino acids. CDR3 region: CSVAQGGTDTQYF. The CDR3, as DNA: TGCAGCGTTGCTCAGGGGGGCACAGATACGCAGTATTTT.

V usage is TRBV9 and J usage is TRBJ1-6, with D unresolved. The germline V gene encodes CDR1 SGDLS and CDR2 YYNGEE. Deletions cut 9 bases from V and 8 bases from J, with 18 bases between. The CDR3 is 14 residues long. This CDR3 is CATASGRMDSPLHF. The CDR3 bases are TGTGCCACCGCTTCAGGCCGCATGGATTCACCCCTCCACTTT.

This chain connects TRBV11-3 to TRBJ1-6; D remains unclear. This CDR3 has 14 residues. CDR1 is SGHNT, CDR2 YENEEA, per germline. Trimming pared 0 bases from V and 4 bases from J, leaving 4 bases between. This CDR3 reads CASSLDGYNSPLHF. The CDR3 DNA follows: TGTGCCAGCAGCTTAGACGGATATAATTCACCCCTCCACTTT. Full variable domain (remainder filled in from reference TRBV11-3 and TRBJ1-6): EAGVVQSPRYKIIEKKQPVAFWCNPISGHNTLYWYLQNLGQGPELLIRYENEEAVDDSQLPKDRFSAERLKGVDSTLKIQPAELGDSAVYLCASSLDGYNSPLHFGNGTRLTVT.

By sample fraction, this clone is medium-sized. The rearrangement links TRBV6-8 to TRBJ2-7; perhaps D is TRBD1 or TRBD2 (6 bases each). Trimming took 0 bases from V and 6 from J, leaving 12 bases between them. Germline-derived CDR1 and CDR2 are MNHGY and SAAAGT. The CDR3 consists of 14 residues. As DNA, the CDR3 is TGTGCCAGCAGTTACTCTCGAGGGGGGAGCGAGCAGTACTTC. Its translation is CASSYSRGGSEQYF.

This clone has only a few counts. The rearrangement links TRBV28 to TRBJ1-4; D unresolved. Germline V gene lookup returns CDR1 MDHEN and CDR2 SYDVKM. The CDR3 sequence is 14 residues long. Trimming took off 5 bases at V and 0 bases at J, with 7 bases between the two ends. CDR3 in amino acids: CASSRHTTNEKLFF. DNA for the CDR3: TGTGCCAGCAGTCGACACACAACTAATGAAAAACTGTTTTTT.

The genes are TRBV10-3 and TRBJ1-2; D uncertain. CDR1 and CDR2 from the germline V gene are ENHRY and SYGVKD. This CDR3 spans 14 amino acids. V was pared by 0 bases and J by 4 bases, with 9 bases between. The CDR3 is CAISESAGIYGYTF. In nucleotides, the CDR3 is TGTGCCATCAGTGAGTCCGCAGGTATCTATGGCTACACCTTC.

The chain couples TRBV18 to TRBJ1-2; D possibly corresponds to TRBD1 (5 bases). The V gene lost 4 bases and the J gene lost 4 bases, with 16 bases spanning the gap. CDR3 length equals 15 residues. Germline values: CDR1 KGHSH, CDR2 LQKENI. As DNA, the CDR3 is TGTGCCAGCTCACGGGGGACTCGGGGCGGCTATGGCTACACCTTC. Its protein product is CASSRGTRGGYGYTF.

The chain links TRBV29-1 to TRBJ1-2; TRBD1 matches at 8 bases. V shed 3 bases and J 4 bases; nucleotides not matched to a gene: 7. CDR3 size: 14 residues. Germline V gene lookup returns CDR1 SQVTM and CDR2 ANQGSEA. The CDR3 DNA sequence: TGCAGCGTTGATTACCAGACAGGGGTCTATGGCTACACCTTC. Protein: CSVDYQTGVYGYTF. Full variable domain (missing parts from reference TRBV29-1 and TRBJ1-2): SAVISQKPSRDICQRGTSLTIQCQVDSQVTMMFWYRQQPGQSLTLIATANQGSEATYESGFVIDKFPISRPNLTFSTLTVSNMSPEDSSIYLCSVDYQTGVYGYTFGSGTRLTVV.

The DNA for the CDR3 is TGTGCCAGCAGTGTCCGGGACAGGGTTTGGGTTGAAAAACTGTTTTTT. This translates into CASSVRDRVWVEKLFF. The rearrangement links TRBV28 to TRBJ1-4; TRBD1 matches at 9 bases. Germline V gives CDR1 MDHEN, CDR2 SYDVKM. The CDR3 runs 16 residues. V shed 5 bases, J shed 7 bases, and the junction held 11 bases outside the gene matches. The variable domain in full, completed from reference TRBV28 and TRBJ1-4, reads DVKVTQSSRYLVKRTGEKVFLECVQDMDHENMFWYRQDPGLGLRLIYFSYDVKMKEKGDIPEGYSVSREKKERFSLILESASTNQTSMYLCASSVRDRVWVEKLFFGSGTQLSVL.

The sample holds one count of this clone. This chain connects TRBV19 to TRBJ1-5, with TRBD1 as a possible D gene (5 bases). The CDR3 consists of 13 residues. Trimming cost V 8 bases and J 3 bases, with 11 bases left between them. The germline V gene encodes CDR1 LNHDA and CDR2 SQIVND (reference sequence). CDR3 sequence (DNA): TGTGCCAGTGGCCGGGACGCCAATCAGCCCCAGCATTTT. Amino acids: CASGRDANQPQHF.

This clone was observed a few times. The V gene is TRBV4-1, the J gene TRBJ2-5, with 8 bases identical to TRBD2. Germline CDR1 and CDR2: MGHRA and YSYEKL. The CDR3 consists of 21 residues. V was clipped by 0 bases and J by 9 bases; unmatched bases: 27. DNA for the CDR3: TGCGCCAGCAGCCAAGAATTGCCGGCGGGGGGCAGCATAGGTGGGTTCACAGCCCAGTACTTC. Translated, it gives CASSQELPAGGSIGGFTAQYF.

In this sample, this clone turned up a few times. This chain links TRBV19 with TRBJ1-2; unclear D gene. V gave up 1 base and J gave up 4 bases, with 10 bases separating them. The CDR3 totals 14 residues. Germline loops: CDR1 LNHDA, CDR2 SQIVND (reference sequence). CDR3 sequence reads: CASSIAEDPYGYTF. CDR3 DNA: TGTGCCAGTAGTATAGCTGAGGATCCCTATGGCTACACCTTC.

This clone is judged large (0.1 to 1%). V is TRBV6-8 and J is TRBJ1-4; TRBD1 agrees at 12 bases. CDR1 is MNHGY, CDR2 SAAAGT, per germline. With V trimmed by 1 base and J by 2 bases, 5 bases remained unmatched. The CDR3 sequence is 18 residues long. The chain's CDR3 is CASSYLTGTGGTNEKLFF. CDR3 coding DNA: TGTGCCAGCAGTTACTTGACCGGGACAGGGGGCACTAATGAAAAACTGTTTTTT.

This clone is judged medium-sized. The genes are TRBV11-3 and TRBJ1-4; perhaps TRBD1 as D (5 bases). Trimming took off 0 bases at V and 7 bases at J, with 15 bases between the two ends. The CDR3 runs 16 residues. The germline V gene encodes CDR1 SGHNT and CDR2 YENEEA. DNA for the CDR3: TGTGCCAGCAGCTTAGATTTGCAGGGCCGTAGTGAAAAACTGTTTTTT. Protein sequence: CASSLDLQGRSEKLFF.

By sample share, this clone is medium-sized. The chain is built from TRBV6-8 and TRBJ2-5; a weak D match, TRBD2 (6 bases). Germline CDR1 reads MNHGY; CDR2 reads SAAAGT. V was clipped by 5 bases and J by 1 base, with 14 bases between them. CDR3 length equals 15 residues. CDR3 amino acids: CASSQLGTPQETQYF. In DNA form, the CDR3 reads TGTGCCAGCAGTCAATTAGGGACTCCCCAAGAGACCCAGTACTTC.

This chain links TRBV30 with TRBJ1-2; possible D gene TRBD1, 6 bases. The CDR3 consists of 12 residues. Germline CDR1 is GTSNPN and CDR2 is SVGIG (reference sequence). Trimming cost V 3 bases and J 8 bases, with 13 bases left between them. The CDR3 here is CAWSRQVGGYTF. The CDR3 nucleotides are TGTGCCTGGAGCCGACAGGTTGGCGGCTACACCTTC.

This clone was recorded a few times. The V call is TRBV7-6, the J call TRBJ2-1; 10 nucleotides agree with TRBD2. This CDR3 is built from 17 residues. The germline gives CDR1 SGHVS, CDR2 FNYEAQ. The junction had 11 bases not matched to a gene; V was cut back by 5 bases and J by 4 bases. CDR3 in amino acids: CASSQGASGGLYNEQFF. The CDR3 DNA sequence: TGTGCCAGCAGCCAAGGGGCTAGCGGGGGCCTGTACAATGAGCAGTTCTTC.